The 32 T cell receptor beta chains listed next were all sequenced from one sample in a study of T cell responses to AZD1222 COVID-19 vaccine. The protocol was immunoSEQ multiplex PCR, while the TCRdb copy is restricted to in-frame clones and leaves out a portion. The table has some 120,000 clones, approximately 94% seen once. Here the sequenced sample was peripheral blood, taken on day 0 of AZD1222 vaccination. The origin of the receptors is an adult in good health.

The V call is TRBV9, the J call TRBJ2-3, with TRBD1 identical over 8 bases. Trimming removed 3 bases from V and 2 bases from J; junction bases left unmatched: 5. Germline V gene sequence: CDR1 SGDLS, CDR2 YYNGEE. CDR3 length: 15 residues. CDR3 coding DNA: TGTGCCAGCAGCGAACAGGGGGTAAACACAGATACGCAGTATTTT. This translates into CASSEQGVNTDTQYF.

The chain couples TRBV19 to TRBJ1-5, with D tentatively TRBD1 (5 bases). Germline V CDR1 and CDR2: LNHDA, SQIVND (reference sequence). The CDR3 is 16 amino acids. V lost 4 bases and J lost 0, with 13 bases in between. The CDR3 sequence: CASSTEGLPSNQPQHF. CDR3 bases: TGTGCCAGTAGTACCGAGGGACTCCCTAGCAATCAGCCCCAGCATTTT.

The chain carries TRBV18 and TRBJ2-3; D is ambiguous. The CDR3 is made up of 13 amino acids. Germline V gene lookup returns CDR1 KGHSH and CDR2 LQKENI. V was cut by 0 bases and J by 5 bases, with 6 bases left in between. For the CDR3, the DNA is TGTGCCAGCTCACCACCGAGTCTAGATACGCAGTATTTT. Translation gives CASSPPSLDTQYF.

The rearrangement joins TRBV12-5 to TRBJ2-1; D unresolved. CDR1 and CDR2 (germline): LGHNT, FRNRAP. The CDR3 is 12 residues long. The V and J ends lost 2 bases and 6 bases respectively, with 5 bases between them. The CDR3 DNA follows: TGTGCTAGTGGTTTGAAGAGCAATGAGCAGTTCTTC. Protein product: CASGLKSNEQFF. The entire variable domain, with the rest obtained from reference TRBV12-5 and TRBJ2-1, is as follows: DARVTQTPRHKVTEMGQEVTMRCQPILGHNTVFWYRQTMMQGLELLAYFRNRAPLDDSGMPKDRFSAEMPDATLATLKIQPSEPRDSAVYFCASGLKSNEQFFGPGTRLTVL.

The chain uses TRBV28 and TRBJ2-1; D possibly corresponds to TRBD2 (5 bases). The CDR3 spans 17 residues. CDR1 MDHEN and CDR2 SYDVKM come from the germline V gene. V was cut by 2 bases and J by 6 bases, with 20 bases left in between. The CDR3 loop reads CASSLVGLVFSRNEQFF. CDR3 in DNA: TGTGCCAGCAGTTTAGTAGGACTGGTCTTCTCTCGCAATGAGCAGTTCTTC.

V and J are TRBV6-6 and TRBJ1-5; D is possibly TRBD1 (5 bases). The CDR3 contains 13 residues. CDR1 is MNHNY and CDR2 is SVGAGI in the germline V gene (reference sequence). Trimming shortened V by 5 bases and J by 3 bases, and 8 bases separated the two germline ends. CDR3: CASSRQFNQPQHF. CDR3 sequence (DNA): TGTGCCAGCAGTAGACAGTTCAATCAGCCCCAGCATTTT.

Of note for this clone: The sample has other DNA sequences that encode this CDR3 too. V gene TRBV5-1 combines with J gene TRBJ2-5; D unclear. The CDR3 runs 11 residues. Trimming pared 1 base from V and 2 bases from J, leaving 0 bases between. Germline V gene sequence: CDR1 SGHRS, CDR2 YFSETQ. This CDR3 reads CASSLQETQYF. The CDR3 DNA reads TGCGCCAGCAGCTTGCAAGAGACCCAGTACTTC.

CDR3 DNA: TGCGCCAGCAGACTAAGCGGGAGCGCATACAATGAGCAGTTCTTC. Translated, it gives CASRLSGSAYNEQFF. This chain uses TRBV5-1 with TRBJ2-1, with 8 bases aligning to TRBD2. V gave up 5 bases and J gave up 4 bases; unmatched junction bases: 8. Germline V gene lookup returns CDR1 SGHRS and CDR2 YFSETQ. The CDR3 covers 15 residues.

This rearrangement joins TRBV11-2 to TRBJ2-7, with 11 bases that match TRBD2. Germline CDR1 SGHAT, CDR2 FQNNGV. After removal of 5 bases from V and 4 bases from J, the junction contained 16 bases not matched to a gene. The CDR3 contains 18 residues. The CDR3 spells CASSPPSLLAGAPYEQYF. For the CDR3, the DNA is TGTGCCAGCAGCCCTCCATCCTTACTAGCGGGAGCCCCGTACGAGCAGTACTTC. Using reference TRBV11-2 and TRBJ2-7 for the parts outside the CDR3, the full variable domain is EAGVAQSPRYKIIEKRQSVAFWCNPISGHATLYWYQQILGQGPKLLIQFQNNGVVDDSQLPKDRFSAERLKGVDSTLKIQPAKLEDSAVYLCASSPPSLLAGAPYEQYFGPGTRLTVT.

About this clone: A read error may account for a junction end that differs from germline. The rearrangement links TRBV29-1 to TRBJ1-1; D remains unclear. The CDR3 has 13 residues. Germline V CDR1 and CDR2: SQVTM, ANQGSEA. The CDR3 region is CNVEELLNTEAFF. Here the CDR3 DNA reads TGCAACGTTGAAGAATTACTTAACACTGAAGCTTTCTTT.

The chain joins TRBV28 to TRBJ1-1, with 7 bases identical to TRBD1. V shed 2 bases and J 5 bases; nucleotides not matched to a gene: 14. From germline, CDR1 is MDHEN and CDR2 SYDVKM. This CDR3 region has 17 residues. CDR3 residues: CASSLVPGTAGGTEAFF. In nucleotides, the CDR3 is TGTGCCAGCAGTTTAGTCCCCGGGACAGCCGGGGGAACTGAAGCTTTCTTT.

The chain employs TRBV28 and TRBJ1-2, with D unresolved. The CDR3 has 12 amino acids. V was clipped by 5 bases and J by 5 bases, with 9 bases between them. Looked up from germline, CDR1 is MDHEN and CDR2 is SYDVKM. CDR3 coding DNA: TGTGCCAGCAGTCCCCAGGTTTATGGCTACACCTTC. Protein sequence: CASSPQVYGYTF.

CDR3 nucleotide sequence: TGTGCCACCAGTGATTTGCGGGGAGGATTTCAGTACTTC. It codes for CATSDLRGGFQYF. The chain joins TRBV24-1 to TRBJ2-4; perhaps TRBD2 as D (6 bases). In germline, CDR1 is KGHDR, CDR2 SFDVKD. V lost 0 bases and J 11 bases, leaving 10 bases between the germline ends. This CDR3 region has 13 residues.

This clone was observed a single time. This rearrangement joins TRBV7-2 to TRBJ2-3; 11 nucleotides match TRBD1. Germline CDR1 reads SGHTA; CDR2 reads FQGNSA. CDR3 size: 16 residues. V dropped 0 bases and J dropped 3; count of bases not matched to a gene: 2. CDR3 in amino acids: CASSLARDRGTDTQYF. CDR3 nucleotides: TGTGCCAGCAGCTTAGCGCGGGACAGGGGGACAGATACGCAGTATTTT.

This clone was seen a handful of times. This CDR3 is CASSQAVGVGYTF. CDR3 DNA: TGTGCCAGCAGCCAAGCCGTTGGGGTAGGCTACACCTTC. This chain connects TRBV7-9 to TRBJ1-2; D remains unclear. The V gene's germline CDR1 is SEHNR and CDR2 FQNEAQ (reference sequence). V was shortened by 5 bases and J by 8 bases, with 15 bases between the two germline ends. This CDR3 is 13 amino acids long. Combining the CDR3 with reference TRBV7-9 and TRBJ1-2 gives the whole variable domain DTGVSQNPRHKITKRGQNVTFRCDPISEHNRLYWYRQTLGQGPEFLTYFQNEAQLEKSRLLSDRFSAERPKGSFSTLEIQRTEQGDSAMYLCASSQAVGVGYTFGSGTRLTVV.

The rearrangement joins TRBV7-9 to TRBJ1-6; 8 bases are a match to TRBD1. Per the germline V gene, CDR1 is SEHNR and CDR2 is FQNEAQ (reference sequence). Germline trimming cut 1 base from V and 5 bases from J; bases unmatched to any gene: 1. CDR3 size: 15 residues. The CDR3 sequence is CASSLGDRNNSPLHF. CDR3 in DNA: TGTGCCAGCAGCTTAGGGGACAGGAATAATTCACCCCTCCACTTT.

This chain joins TRBV5-6 and TRBJ1-2; D not resolved. The CDR3 is 14 residues long. The V gene's germline CDR1 is SGHDT and CDR2 YYEEEE. V lost 2 bases and J 3 bases, leaving 11 bases between the germline ends. CDR3 sequence reads: CASSFPESDYGYTF. In DNA, the CDR3 is TGTGCCAGCAGCTTCCCAGAGTCGGACTATGGCTACACCTTC.

Only a few counts were recorded for this clone. J is TRBJ2-7 and V is TRBV4-1; 11 bases are a match to TRBD1. Trimming at V came to 2 bases and at J to 2 bases, leaving 2 bases not matched to a gene. Germline V lookup: CDR1 MGHRA, CDR2 YSYEKL. The CDR3 sequence is 15 residues long. CDR3 bases: TGCGCCAGCAGCCAACAGGGACAGGGGGCCTACGAGCAGTACTTC. Encoded protein: CASSQQGQGAYEQYF.

The chain couples TRBV9 to TRBJ2-5; 7 bases fit TRBD1. Germline CDR1 SGDLS, CDR2 YYNGEE. The CDR3 is made up of 16 amino acids. Trimming took 1 base from V and 4 from J; bases not matched to a gene: 10. The CDR3 DNA is TGTGCCAGCAGCGTAAGGCCAGGGGGTCTATCAGAGACCCAGTACTTC. It encodes CASSVRPGGLSETQYF.

The J gene is TRBJ1-1, the V gene TRBV12-3 or TRBV12-4, with a tentative D call TRBD1 (5 bases). The CDR3 runs 13 residues. V was trimmed by 3 bases and J by 3 bases, leaving 8 bases between them. CDR3 protein: CASSLEGHTEAFF. In DNA, the CDR3 is TGTGCCAGCAGTTTGGAGGGGCACACTGAAGCTTTCTTT.

This CDR3 reads CASSETRQLLTGELFF. The CDR3 bases are TGTGCCAGCAGTGAAACGAGACAGCTACTAACCGGGGAGCTGTTTTTT. The V and J genes are TRBV6-1 and TRBJ2-2; D perhaps matches TRBD1 (5 bases). CDR3 length: 16 residues. V shed 2 bases and J shed 5 bases, with 15 bases lying between them. CDR1 is MNHNS, CDR2 SASEGT, per germline.

V is TRBV19 and J is TRBJ2-7; tentatively, D is TRBD1 (5 bases). Trimming took 3 bases from V and 6 from J, leaving 12 bases between them. Germline V lookup: CDR1 LNHDA, CDR2 SQIVND (reference sequence). CDR3 length: 13 residues. CDR3 coding DNA: TGTGCCAGTAGTATCTCAGGGTTCGGCGAGCAGTACTTC. This codes for CASSISGFGEQYF.

The gene calls are TRBV11-2 and TRBJ2-2, with TRBD2 matching over 7 bases. CDR1 and CDR2 from the germline V gene are SGHAT and FQNNGV. The V and J ends lost 1 base and 11 bases, in that order; junction bases with no gene match: 7. CDR3 length: 14 residues. In nucleotides, the CDR3 is TGTGCCAGCAGCTTAGTGGGGAGGGTAACTGAGCTGTTTTTT. Its translation is CASSLVGRVTELFF. The full variable domain, rest sourced from reference TRBV11-2 and TRBJ2-2, is EAGVAQSPRYKIIEKRQSVAFWCNPISGHATLYWYQQILGQGPKLLIQFQNNGVVDDSQLPKDRFSAERLKGVDSTLKIQPAKLEDSAVYLCASSLVGRVTELFFGEGSRLTVL.

The table lists this clone with a few counts. CDR3 loop: CAISERQSSYEQYF. The CDR3 coding sequence is TGTGCCATCAGTGAGCGACAGAGCTCCTACGAGCAGTACTTC. This chain links TRBV10-3 with TRBJ2-7, with a possible D match to TRBD1 (5 bases). Trimming cost V 2 bases and J 0 bases, with 8 bases left between them. There are 14 residues in the CDR3. Germline V CDR1 and CDR2: ENHRY, SYGVKD.

Here the CDR3 reads CASSLRLGGDEQYF. DNA of the CDR3: TGTGCCAGCAGCCTTAGACTAGGAGGGGACGAGCAGTACTTC. This rearrangement joins TRBV5-4 to TRBJ2-7, with a weak D call TRBD2 (6 bases). Trimming cost V 4 bases and J 5 bases, with 16 bases left between them. Germline CDR1 is SGHNT and CDR2 is YYREEE (reference sequence). The CDR3 has 14 residues.

The chain employs TRBV3-1 (or the pseudogene TRBV3-2) and TRBJ2-1; the D is unclear. With 0 bases removed from V and 9 bases from J, the gap between germline ends came to 9 bases. This CDR3 is 13 amino acids long. From germline, CDR1 is LGHDT and CDR2 YNNKEL (reference sequence). The DNA for the CDR3 is TGTGCCAGCAGCCAAGATTTGTCTGCTGAGCAGTTCTTC. Translated: CASSQDLSAEQFF.

The chain couples TRBV6-6 to TRBJ2-2; D not certain. Looked up from germline, CDR1 is MNHNY and CDR2 is SVGAGI (reference sequence). This CDR3 has 12 amino acids. The V and J ends lost 4 bases and 2 bases respectively, with 2 bases between them. DNA of the CDR3: TGTGCCAGCAGTTTTAACACCGGGGAGCTGTTTTTT. This translates into CASSFNTGELFF.

In nucleotides, the CDR3 is TGTGCCAGCAGTTCCCCCATGACCCGGACAGGGTATGAGACCCAGTACTTC. This codes for CASSSPMTRTGYETQYF. The chain joins TRBV7-9 to TRBJ2-5; 8 bases map to TRBD1. The CDR3 runs 17 residues. Germline lookup yields CDR1 SEHNR and CDR2 FQNEAQ (reference sequence). J was trimmed by 5 bases and V by 6 bases; bases with no gene match: 17.

V and J are TRBV6-5 and TRBJ2-7, with a tentative D call TRBD2 (6 bases). CDR1 MNHEY and CDR2 SVGAGI come from the germline V gene. Between the trimmed V and J ends, which lost 6 bases and 0 bases, there was a span of 12 bases. This CDR3 is 14 amino acids long. The chain's CDR3 is CASRVDYYSYEQYF. DNA of the CDR3: TGTGCCAGCAGAGTGGACTATTACTCCTACGAGCAGTACTTC.

The chain combines TRBV19 with TRBJ2-1, with D maybe TRBD1 (5 bases). The CDR3 sequence is 12 residues long. Germline V gene sequence: CDR1 LNHDA, CDR2 SQIVND (reference sequence). The V end was cut by 3 bases, the J end by 10 bases, with 10 bases between. CDR3 in amino acids: CASSMLGREQFF. The CDR3 region has the DNA TGTGCCAGTAGTATGCTGGGGCGAGAGCAGTTCTTC.

The chain combines TRBV5-1 with TRBJ2-1, with 11 positions matching TRBD2. V lost 0 bases to trimming and J lost 5 bases; unmatched junction nucleotides: 1. CDR3 length equals 15 residues. From germline, CDR1 is SGHRS and CDR2 YFSETQ. In DNA form, the CDR3 reads TGCGCCAGCAGCTTGGCTAGCGGGAGGAACAATGAGCAGTTCTTC. This sequence encodes CASSLASGRNNEQFF.

The chain carries TRBV4-3 and TRBJ2-1; D may be TRBD2 (5 bases). V lost 4 bases, J lost 0 bases, and 16 bases lay in between. The CDR3 covers 17 residues. In germline, CDR1 is LGHNA, CDR2 YSLEER. CDR3 sequence (DNA): TGCGCCAGCAGCCCCCAATCGTTGGGGAGCTCCTACAATGAGCAGTTCTTC. It specifies CASSPQSLGSSYNEQFF.